This T cell receptor beta chain came from a study of blood T cell repertoires in COVID-19. CDR1 and CDR2 (germline): KGHDR, SFDVKD. CDR3 length: 16 residues. V lost 4 bases to trimming and J lost 6 bases; unmatched junction nucleotides: 8. How the authors handled the data: Amplification of reference gene primers provided the estimated nucleated cell counts. Method: immunoSEQ multiplex PCR; TCRdb's copy keeps in-frame clones and lacks some. D and trimming come from the DNA, and the V and J calls and clone size come from that table. The profile shows about 230,000 clones, 84% of them singletons. The sample was peripheral blood. The chain employs TRBV24-1 and TRBJ2-3; 11 bases agree with TRBD2. The TCR originated in a man aged 35 to 55 who had recovered from COVID-19. For the CDR3, the DNA is TGTGCCACCAGTGACAATAGCGGGGGGGCTGTGGATACGCAGTATTTT. Translation: CATSDNSGGAVDTQYF.